This entry lists 22 T cell receptor beta chains sequenced from one sample in a study of identical twins. TCRdb ran MiXCR on the 5' RACE reads and lists one entry per CDR3 protein. The sample has nearly 900,000 distinct CDR3 sequences, about 12% seen once. A further study also used this sample, focusing on yellow fever vaccine responses in identical twins.

Sequenced sample: PBMCs. These TCRs come from a woman aged 18-29 years in good health.

This clonotype was counted only a few times. The chain carries TRBV20-1 and TRBJ1-5; weak D call: TRBD1 (6 bases). V shed 3 bases and J shed 0 bases, with 15 bases lying between them. Germline V gene sequence: CDR1 DFQATT, CDR2 SNEGSKA (reference sequence). This CDR3 comprises 16 residues. CDR3 protein: CSARWGGGYSNQPQHF. In DNA form, the CDR3 reads TGCAGTGCTAGGTGGGGGGGCGGGTATAGCAATCAGCCCCAGCATTTT.

This sequence joins TRBV3-1 and TRBJ2-7; 12 bases map to TRBD1. CDR1 LGHDT and CDR2 YNNKEL come from the germline V gene (reference sequence). With V trimmed by 6 bases and J by 7 bases, 10 bases remained unmatched. The CDR3 has 15 amino acids. The CDR3 loop is CASRDPGQGAREQYV. CDR3 coding DNA: TGTGCCAGCAGGGATCCGGGACAGGGGGCGCGGGAGCAGTACGTC.

In this sample, this clonotype turned up a few times. This chain uses TRBV20-1 with TRBJ2-1; no clear D gene. The CDR3 runs to 10 residues. In germline, CDR1 is DFQATT, CDR2 SNEGSKA (reference sequence). Trimming left V 5 bases short and J 8 bases short, with 7 bases between. CDR3 DNA: TGCAGTGCTGCTCCCTATGAGCAGTTCTTC. Translated, it gives CSAAPYEQFF.

This clonotype was seen many times. The chain couples TRBV12-3 or TRBV12-4 to TRBJ1-1; no reliable D call. With 7 bases removed from V and 1 base from J, the gap between germline ends came to 7 bases. CDR3 length: 12 residues. The CDR3 DNA reads as TGTGCCAGCACCGAGGGGAACACTGAAGCTTTCTTT. Translating it yields CASTEGNTEAFF.

This clonotype was counted many times. As DNA, the CDR3 is TGCGCCAGCAGCTTGGATGCAGGGGGTATCTACGAGCAGTACTTC. As protein: CASSLDAGGIYEQYF. This rearrangement joins TRBV5-1 to TRBJ2-7; the match to TRBD1 covers 7 bases. This CDR3 is 15 amino acids long. Unmatched junction bases numbered 6, after V lost 0 bases and J lost 3 bases. Germline CDR1 reads SGHRS; CDR2 reads YFSETQ. Full variable domain (remainder filled in from reference TRBV5-1 and TRBJ2-7): KAGVTQTPRYLIKTRGQQVTLSCSPISGHRSVSWYQQTPGQGLQFLFEYFSETQRNKGNFPGRFSGRQFSNSRSEMNVSTLELGDSALYLCASSLDAGGIYEQYFGPGTRLTVT.

This clonotype was counted at least ten times. V and J are TRBV12-3 or TRBV12-4 and TRBJ1-2; tentative D call: TRBD1 (5 bases). Trimming left V 8 bases short and J 3 bases short, with 16 bases between. The CDR3 is 14 residues long. CDR3 protein: CASVPSGTDYGYTF. The CDR3 DNA sequence: TGTGCCAGCGTCCCGTCCGGGACGGACTATGGCTACACCTTC.

The V call is TRBV6-1, the J call TRBJ2-1; D call uncertain. The V gene's germline CDR1 is MNHNS and CDR2 SASEGT. This CDR3 comprises 14 residues. Trimming cost V 5 bases and J 5 bases, with 13 bases left between them. The CDR3 sequence is CASSILGTNNEQFF. CDR3 in DNA: TGTGCCAGCAGTATCCTAGGTACCAACAATGAGCAGTTCTTC.

The table lists this clonotype with a few counts. The rearrangement links TRBV24-1 to TRBJ2-1, with TRBD2 identical over 8 bases. Germline lookup yields CDR1 KGHDR and CDR2 SFDVKD. This CDR3 is 14 amino acids long. The J segment lost 7 bases and the V segment lost 6 bases, leaving 7 bases of the junction unmatched. The CDR3 sequence is CATSLRLARNEQFF. Written as DNA, the CDR3 is TGTGCCACCAGTCTCAGACTAGCGCGAAATGAGCAGTTCTTC.

V usage is TRBV10-3 and J usage is TRBJ2-1, with 7 bases fitting TRBD1. There are 14 residues in the CDR3. V trimming: 10 bases; J trimming: 8 bases; junction bases outside the gene matches: 14. Per germline, CDR1 ENHRY and CDR2 SYGVKD. The CDR3 bases are TGTGCCACCTCGACTTCAGGGGGAAGCGATGAGCAGTTCTTC. It codes for CATSTSGGSDEQFF.

J is TRBJ1-1 and V is TRBV6-1, with TRBD1 as a possible D gene (5 bases). Per germline, CDR1 MNHNS and CDR2 SASEGT. V shed 7 bases and J shed 1 base, with 16 bases lying between them. CDR3 length: 15 residues. The CDR3: CASIPEGRPNTEAFF. CDR3 DNA sequence: TGTGCCAGCATCCCCGAGGGACGGCCGAACACTGAAGCTTTCTTT.

This clonotype has a handful of counts. The chain links TRBV7-9 to TRBJ2-5; possibly TRBD2 for D (6 bases). CDR3 length: 14 amino acids. Germline CDR1 and CDR2: SEHNR and FQNEAQ (reference sequence). V dropped 5 bases and J dropped 4 bases, with 14 bases sitting between them. As DNA, the CDR3 is TGTGCCAGCAGCCCCGGCGGGGTAAGAGAGACCCAGTACTTC. Protein product: CASSPGGVRETQYF.

This clonotype was recorded many times. V is TRBV3-1 and J is TRBJ2-3, with TRBD2 identical over 12 bases. J was trimmed by 5 bases and V by 1 base; bases with no gene match: 1. The CDR3 contains 15 residues. The germline V gene encodes CDR1 LGHDT and CDR2 YNNKEL (reference sequence). CDR3 amino acids: CASSQGGLAGDTQYF. DNA for the CDR3: TGTGCCAGCAGCCAAGGGGGACTAGCGGGAGATACGCAGTATTTT.

This chain joins TRBV20-1 and TRBJ2-3; the D is unclear. The CDR3 is made up of 14 amino acids. V was shortened by 1 base and J by 4 bases, with 12 bases between the two germline ends. The germline V gene has CDR1 DFQATT and CDR2 SNEGSKA (reference sequence). In DNA form, the CDR3 reads TGCAGTGCTAGAGGGCCCGGGTGGGCAGATACGCAGTATTTT. It codes for CSARGPGWADTQYF.

This chain connects TRBV11-3 to TRBJ2-7, with D possibly matching TRBD2 (5 bases). CDR1 is SGHNT and CDR2 is YENEEA in the germline V gene. V gave up 4 bases and J gave up 2 bases, with 24 bases separating them. The CDR3 totals 18 residues. This CDR3 reads CASSSSFTLREYPYEQYF. The CDR3 bases are TGTGCCAGCAGCTCTAGCTTCACTCTCCGGGAATACCCCTACGAGCAGTACTTC.

This clonotype came up a few times. The rearrangement links TRBV10-1 to TRBJ1-1; D might be TRBD1 (6 bases). CDR3 length: 15 amino acids. V was pared by 3 bases and J by 1 base, with 12 bases between. Germline CDR1 is WNHNN and CDR2 is SYGVQD (reference sequence). In DNA, the CDR3 is TGCGCCAGCAGTGACTCCCGGGACAAGAACACTGAAGCTTTCTTT. It is translated as CASSDSRDKNTEAFF.

This clonotype came up a few times. The chain joins TRBV27 to TRBJ2-1; 10 bases align to TRBD2. CDR1 is MNHEY, CDR2 SMNVEV, per germline (reference sequence). CDR3 length: 15 residues. Losses at the gene ends were 5 bases for V and 5 bases for J; bases not matched to a gene: 6. CDR3: CASSPLAGIDNEQFF. In nucleotides, the CDR3 is TGTGCCAGCAGTCCACTAGCGGGAATCGACAATGAGCAGTTCTTC.

Only a few counts were recorded for this clonotype. This chain uses TRBV3-1 with TRBJ2-1; the D call may be TRBD1 or TRBD2 (5 bases each). In germline, CDR1 is LGHDT, CDR2 YNNKEL (reference sequence). The length of the CDR3 is 15 residues. With 2 bases removed from V and 5 bases from J, the gap between germline ends came to 13 bases. For the CDR3, the DNA is TGTGCCAGCAGCCAAAGGGGTGGAGGACACAATGAGCAGTTCTTC. It is translated as CASSQRGGGHNEQFF.

This clonotype was counted a few times. J is TRBJ2-7 and V is TRBV6-2 or TRBV6-3; D gene unclear. Between the trimmed V and J ends, which lost 6 bases and 3 bases, there was a span of 12 bases. Germline lookup yields CDR1 MNHEY and CDR2 SVGEGT. The CDR3 has 13 amino acids. In DNA form, the CDR3 reads TGTGCCAGCAGGCAGGACGCCAACTACGAGCAGTACGTC. Its protein is CASRQDANYEQYV.

This clonotype has just a few counts. The chain uses TRBV11-2 and TRBJ2-7; D is unresolved. With 1 base removed from V and 1 base from J, the gap between germline ends came to 8 bases. Germline V gene sequence: CDR1 SGHAT, CDR2 FQNNGV. The CDR3 has 14 residues. The CDR3 DNA follows: TGTGCCAGCAGCTTAGCAGAGGTTTCCTACGAGCAGTACGTC. Its translation: CASSLAEVSYEQYV.

The chain combines TRBV5-5 with TRBJ2-6, with 10 nucleotides matching TRBD2. The germline CDR1 and CDR2 sequences are SGHKS and YYEKEE (reference sequence). The CDR3 has 17 residues. With V trimmed by 1 base and J by 2 bases, 3 bases remained unmatched. CDR3 protein: CASSLSLAGAGANVLTF. In DNA form, the CDR3 reads TGTGCCAGCAGCTTGAGTCTAGCGGGAGCTGGGGCCAACGTCCTGACTTTC.

This clonotype was seen just once. The chain carries TRBV4-2 and TRBJ2-3, with D unresolved. V was clipped by 0 bases and J by 6 bases, with 10 bases between them. Germline lookup yields CDR1 LGHNA and CDR2 YNFKEQ. The CDR3 contains 14 residues. The CDR3 nucleotides are TGTGCCAGCAGCCAAGAATGGCGGCGGGATACGCAGTATTTT. The encoded protein is CASSQEWRRDTQYF.

This clonotype was recorded a few times. The CDR3 DNA reads TGTGCCAGCAGCTTAGTTTCGGGAGGGTACCAAGAGACCCAGTACTTC. It yields the protein CASSLVSGGYQETQYF. The V and J genes are TRBV7-2 and TRBJ2-5, with TRBD2 identical over 8 bases. CDR3 length equals 16 residues. Per the germline V gene, CDR1 is SGHTA and CDR2 is FQGNSA. The J segment lost 0 bases and the V segment lost 1 base, leaving 4 bases of the junction unmatched.